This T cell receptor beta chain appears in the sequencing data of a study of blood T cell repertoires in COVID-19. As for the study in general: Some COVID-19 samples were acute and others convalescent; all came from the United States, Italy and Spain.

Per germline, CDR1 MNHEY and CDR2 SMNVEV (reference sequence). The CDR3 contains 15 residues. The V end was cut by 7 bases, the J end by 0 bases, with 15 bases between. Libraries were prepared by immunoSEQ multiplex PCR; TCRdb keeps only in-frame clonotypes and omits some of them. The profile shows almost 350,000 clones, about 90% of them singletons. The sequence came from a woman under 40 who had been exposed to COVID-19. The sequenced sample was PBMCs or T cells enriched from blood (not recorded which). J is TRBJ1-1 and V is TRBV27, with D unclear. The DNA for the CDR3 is TGTGCCAGCAATGAGGGCATCTACATGAACACTGAAGCTTTCTTT. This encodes CASNEGIYMNTEAFF.